This TCR beta chain was obtained from a study of Tregs in tolerant kidney transplant recipients. Study-wide results and limits: In tolerant patients, donor-specific Tregs outgrew total Tregs, suggesting antigen-driven expansion. Nucleotide sequences could not be compared across some patients' samples due to primer changes. The most relevant donor-specific Treg TCRbeta repertoire apparently came from expansion with activated donor B cells.

CDR1 and CDR2 from the germline V gene are LGHNA and YSLEER. The CDR3 contains 17 residues. On this clone itself: Antigen unknown. One end of the junction is discordant with germline, which a read error may explain. The sample holds other DNA sequences that translate to the same CDR3.

Mixed chimerism was transient after nonmyeloablative marrow transplants from related graft donors. CD4+CD25+CD127- Tregs, CD4+CD25- non-Tregs, CD4 and CD8 cells were sorted. Here immunoSEQ multiplex PCR was the method, and the copy in TCRdb shows in-frame clones only, minus some. The table lists 80,000 or so clones, roughly 91% of them singletons. Sample: CD4+ T cells from blood (PBMCs), taken 24 months after the transplant. The clonotype was recovered from a human patient who received a combined kidney and bone marrow transplant. Some of the T cells might come from the graft donor. V and J are TRBV4-3 and TRBJ1-2; 7 bases agree with TRBD1. CDR3 DNA: TGCGCCAGCAGCCAAGATATTCGGCAGGGGGATCCCTATGGCTATACCTTC. Translating gives CASSQDIRQGDPYGYTF.